This T cell receptor (beta chain) is from a study of human T cells and chemical hapten exposure. As for the study in general: Epicutaneous patch tests delivered 0.01% DPC to the upper back, with evaluation at 6 days.

Concerning this clonotype itself: Its antigen is undetermined.

The CDR3 runs to 12 residues. V was shortened by 3 bases and J by 7 bases, with 9 bases between the two germline ends. Germline V CDR1 and CDR2: MDHEN, SYDVKM. Each CDR3 protein is one row after TCRdb ran MiXCR on the RACE reads. The table has about 340,000 distinct CDR3 sequences, around 7% seen once. General study findings and limits: Expanded TCRs created a significantly greater count of big CDR3 similarity clusters than controls did.

Time point: patch test 1, 2 weeks after DPC sensitization. Stated treatment: therapeutic diphenylcyclopropenone sensitization with weekly scalp DPC. The V call is TRBV28, the J call TRBJ1-2, with D hard to call. This receptor was identified in a woman aged 18-29 years with alopecia areata. Some clones in this sample may be carry-over from other donors' samples. This specimen was whole blood, taken in connection with sensitization to the hapten diphenylcyclopropenone (DPC). CDR3: CASSFRGFGYTF. The CDR3 DNA reads as TGTGCCAGCAGTTTCCGAGGATTTGGCTACACCTTC.